The 18 T cell receptor beta chains listed next were all sequenced from one sample in a study of T cells in Graves' hyperthyroidism and ophthalmopathy. RNA transcripts gave rise to amplified TCR beta CDR3 regions. HTBI primers were employed in a first-round RT-PCR of the TCR CDR3. TCRdb re-called the multiplex PCR reads with MiXCR, one entry per CDR3 protein. The data show over 500,000 distinct CDR3 sequences, over 35% seen once. The sample was peripheral blood or thyroid tissue (not recorded which). These receptors were taken from an adult woman with Graves' disease, either hyperthyroidism or ophthalmopathy (not recorded which).

This clonotype was observed many times. The V gene is TRBV10-3, the J gene TRBJ1-5; TRBD1 might be the D (5 bases). The V end lost 4 bases, the J end lost 3 bases, and 10 bases lay between the germline ends. The CDR3 is made up of 14 amino acids. The germline gives CDR1 ENHRY, CDR2 SYGVKD. The CDR3 loop is CAISGRADNQPQHF. CDR3 sequence (DNA): TGTGCCATCAGTGGCAGGGCGGACAATCAGCCCCAGCATTTT.

The rearrangement joins TRBV7-2 to TRBJ2-5; 9 nucleotides match TRBD1. Germline loops: CDR1 SGHTA, CDR2 FQGNSA. The CDR3 extends over 14 amino acids. The trim removed 5 bases at V and 4 bases at J, leaving 5 bases unmatched. CDR3 sequence: CASSRETGGETQYF. In DNA, the CDR3 is TGTGCCAGCAGCCGAGAGACAGGGGGAGAGACCCAGTACTTC.

This clonotype occurred many times. The chain couples TRBV3-1 to TRBJ2-5; D unclear. Germline V CDR1 and CDR2: LGHDT, YNNKEL (reference sequence). The CDR3 is 14 residues long. V was pared by 0 bases and J by 6 bases, with 11 bases between. The CDR3 reads CASSQDLSWQTQYF. Here the CDR3 DNA reads TGTGCCAGCAGCCAAGATCTTAGCTGGCAGACCCAGTACTTC.

This chain uses TRBV25-1 with TRBJ2-7; possibly TRBD1 for D (5 bases). The V end lost 6 bases, the J end lost 1 base, and 13 bases lay between the germline ends. In germline, CDR1 is MGHDK, CDR2 SYGVNS. The CDR3 is 14 amino acids. CDR3 DNA sequence: TGTGCCAGCAGCGCGGACACTTTATCCTACGAGCAGTACTTC. As protein: CASSADTLSYEQYF.

Many counts were recorded for this clonotype. V gene TRBV5-4 combines with J gene TRBJ1-1; no reliable D call. This CDR3 is built from 14 residues. With 4 bases removed from V and 2 bases from J, the gap between germline ends came to 12 bases. CDR1 and CDR2 (germline): SGHNT, YYREEE (reference sequence). For the CDR3, the DNA is TGTGCCAGCAGCGGGCCAGCAGCAAACACTGAAGCTTTCTTT. Amino acids: CASSGPAANTEAFF.

The V gene is TRBV29-1, the J gene TRBJ1-1; possible D gene TRBD1, 6 bases. Germline values: CDR1 SQVTM, CDR2 ANQGSEA. Trimming removed 0 bases from V and 2 bases from J, with 13 bases in between. This CDR3 has 15 amino acids. This chain's CDR3 is CSVEDRGQRNTEAFF. CDR3 in DNA: TGCAGCGTTGAAGACAGGGGCCAACGAAACACTGAAGCTTTCTTT.

This clonotype was seen at least ten times. The V and J genes are TRBV27 and TRBJ1-5, with TRBD1 identical over 8 bases. Germline V gene data show CDR1 as MNHEY and CDR2 as SMNVEV (reference sequence). The CDR3 loop spans 16 amino acids. V was pared by 6 bases and J by 2 bases, with 9 bases of the junction left unmatched. The CDR3 loop reads CASRQGDTFGNQPQHF. For the CDR3, the DNA is TGTGCCAGCAGACAGGGGGACACTTTTGGCAATCAGCCCCAGCATTTT.

In its sample, this clonotype was seen a few times. This chain joins TRBV27 and TRBJ2-1; D gene ambiguous. The CDR3 runs 15 residues. Looked up from germline, CDR1 is MNHEY and CDR2 is SMNVEV (reference sequence). V lost 2 bases and J 0 bases, leaving 8 bases between the germline ends. CDR3 DNA sequence: TGTGCCAGCAGTTTAACCGTGGGCTCCTACAATGAGCAGTTCTTC. This encodes CASSLTVGSYNEQFF.

This clonotype was picked up many times. The CDR3 loop reads CAICRGIGETQYF. The CDR3 region has the DNA TGTGCCATCTGCCGCGGGATTGGGGAGACCCAGTACTTC. V is TRBV10-3 and J is TRBJ2-5, with TRBD2 as a possible D gene (6 bases). Per germline, CDR1 ENHRY and CDR2 SYGVKD. CDR3 size: 13 residues. Deletions cut 8 bases from V and 5 bases from J, with 15 bases between.

This clonotype was detected many times. V and J are TRBV7-8 and TRBJ1-2; D remains unclear. Germline assignment: CDR1 SGHVS and CDR2 FQNEAQ. The CDR3 is 13 amino acids. Trimming left V 3 bases short and J 4 bases short, with 9 bases between. The DNA for the CDR3 is TGTGCCAGCAGCTTCAGTAATGGCTATGGCTACACCTTC. Its protein is CASSFSNGYGYTF.

The chain employs TRBV2 and TRBJ1-1; no firm D call. The CDR3 totals 12 residues. V lost 4 bases to trimming and J lost 8 bases, with 11 bases between them. From germline, CDR1 is SNHLY and CDR2 FYNNEI. The DNA for the CDR3 is TGTGCCAGCAGTGGTAGGCCCACCGAAGCTTTCTTT. Translating it yields CASSGRPTEAFF.

This clonotype was seen a handful of times. This chain's CDR3 is CATSRPTVFHEQYF. In DNA, the CDR3 is TGTGCCACCAGTAGGCCCACAGTATTCCACGAGCAGTACTTC. The V gene is TRBV15, the J gene TRBJ2-7; D is ambiguous. The CDR3 has 14 amino acids. V was pared by 6 bases and J by 5 bases, with 17 bases between. Germline assignment: CDR1 LNHNV and CDR2 YYDKDF (reference sequence). Full variable domain (rest looked up from reference TRBV15 and TRBJ2-7): DAMVIQNPRYQVTQFGKPVTLSCSQTLNHNVMYWYQQKSSQAPKLLFHYYDKDFNNEADTPDNFQSRRPNTSFCFLDIRSPGLGDTAMYLCATSRPTVFHEQYFGPGTRLTVT.

The gene calls are TRBV9 and TRBJ1-1, with D hard to call. CDR1 is SGDLS and CDR2 is YYNGEE in the germline V gene. With 1 base removed from V and 1 base from J, the gap between germline ends came to 8 bases. The CDR3 covers 14 residues. This chain's CDR3 is CASSVSGQNTEAFF. The CDR3 nucleotides read TGTGCCAGCAGCGTATCGGGCCAGAACACTGAAGCTTTCTTT.

Note on this clonotype: A read error may explain this, as a much larger clone is one base away. V gene TRBV24-1 combines with J gene TRBJ1-3; D uncertain. The CDR3 sequence is 13 residues long. The V gene lost 5 bases and the J gene lost 5 bases, with 9 bases spanning the gap. The germline gives CDR1 KGHDR, CDR2 SFDVKD. CDR3 residues: CATSATQRNTIYF. As DNA, the CDR3 is TGTGCCACCAGTGCCACACAACGAAACACCATATATTTT.

The table lists this clonotype with many counts. The V and J genes are TRBV2 and TRBJ1-5; no firm D call. Trimming cost V 5 bases and J 7 bases, with 9 bases left between them. Germline V gene sequence: CDR1 SNHLY, CDR2 FYNNEI. The CDR3 spans 12 residues. The CDR3 sequence: CASSMDGQPQHF. DNA of the CDR3: TGTGCCAGCAGTATGGACGGACAGCCCCAGCATTTT.

In its sample, this clonotype was seen many times. The chain couples TRBV7-2 to TRBJ1-3, with no clear D. With 5 bases removed from V and 0 bases from J, the gap between germline ends came to 14 bases. Germline V gene sequence: CDR1 SGHTA, CDR2 FQGNSA. The CDR3 sequence is 16 residues long. CDR3 nucleotide sequence: TGTGCCAGCAGCCCCCGTAGACACTCCTCTGGAAACACCATATATTTT. It encodes CASSPRRHSSGNTIYF.

The CDR3 DNA reads as TGTGCCAGTTCCCCCGGGACAATCCAGAACGAGCAGTACTTC. Its protein is CASSPGTIQNEQYF. The chain carries TRBV10-3 and TRBJ2-7; D is possibly TRBD1 (6 bases). The CDR3 loop spans 14 amino acids. V shed 10 bases and J shed 5 bases, with 21 bases lying between them. Germline-derived CDR1 and CDR2 are ENHRY and SYGVKD.

Many counts were recorded for this clonotype. The chain combines TRBV6-6 with TRBJ1-1, with D unclear. Looked up from germline, CDR1 is MNHNY and CDR2 is SVGAGI (reference sequence). Between the trimmed V and J ends, which lost 2 bases and 5 bases, there was a span of 15 bases. The CDR3 has 15 residues. In DNA, the CDR3 is TGTGCCAGCAGTTACCAGGTTCCCGCCGGGACTGAAGCTTTCTTT. Translated: CASSYQVPAGTEAFF.